The 27 T cell receptor beta chains listed next were all sequenced from one sample in a study of T cell changes during pregnancy in multiple sclerosis. Some clones are missing from TCRdb's copy, which holds only in-frame ones; the method was immunoSEQ multiplex PCR. The table records tens of thousands of clones, around 90% of them present only once. This sample comprised CD4+ T cells from peripheral blood mononuclear cells, obtained in the third trimester of pregnancy. The receptor set was obtained from a female donor with multiple sclerosis, enrolled in a pregnancy study.

In this sample, this clone turned up a few times. V and J are TRBV18 and TRBJ1-3; TRBD1 might be the D (6 bases). This CDR3 spans 14 amino acids. V lost 4 bases, J lost 0 bases, and 7 bases lay in between. The germline V gene encodes CDR1 KGHSH and CDR2 LQKENI. The CDR3 DNA is TGTGCCAGCTCACAGGACAGCTCTGGAAACACCATATATTTT. It codes for CASSQDSSGNTIYF.

This sequence joins TRBV9 and TRBJ2-1; TRBD2 is a possible D gene (8 bases). In germline, CDR1 is SGDLS, CDR2 YYNGEE. V lost 4 bases and J 6 bases, leaving 20 bases between the germline ends. This CDR3 has 16 amino acids. Written as DNA, the CDR3 is TGTGCCAGCAGCCCTCAGGGGGTAGCGGGGAGCAATGAGCAGTTCTTC. It specifies CASSPQGVAGSNEQFF.

This clone was detected once. The gene calls are TRBV30 and TRBJ1-1, with D maybe TRBD1 (5 bases). CDR3 size: 13 residues. Looked up from germline, CDR1 is GTSNPN and CDR2 is SVGIG (reference sequence). V was trimmed by 8 bases and J by 4 bases, leaving 17 bases between them. The CDR3 region is CAGKTGGGTEAFF. CDR3 coding DNA: TGTGCCGGGAAGACGGGGGGGGGCACTGAAGCTTTCTTT. Based on the CDR3 plus reference TRBV30 and TRBJ1-1, the full variable domain is SQTIHQWPATLVQPVGSPLSLECTVEGTSNPNLYWYRQAAGRGLQLLFYSVGIGQISSEVPQNLSASRPQDRQFILSSKKLLLSDSGFYLCAGKTGGGTEAFFGQGTRLTVV.

The chain has TRBV5-1 and TRBJ2-5; TRBD1 agrees at 7 bases. Germline V lookup: CDR1 SGHRS, CDR2 YFSETQ. The CDR3 is made up of 14 amino acids. V trimming: 3 bases; J trimming: 5 bases; junction bases outside the gene matches: 7. CDR3 residues: CASSSTTGPETQYF. The CDR3 DNA is TGCGCCAGCAGCTCGACGACAGGGCCGGAGACCCAGTACTTC.

This rearrangement joins TRBV29-1 to TRBJ1-2, with D tentatively TRBD1 (5 bases). Germline CDR1 reads SQVTM; CDR2 reads ANQGSEA. This CDR3 has 14 amino acids. V lost 5 bases and J lost 4, with 17 bases in between. DNA of the CDR3: TGCAGCGTTTTGGCCGGGGGGGGATCCTATGGCTACACCTTC. Protein: CSVLAGGGSYGYTF.

The chain joins TRBV6-5 to TRBJ2-3; 10 positions agree with TRBD2. Germline values: CDR1 MNHEY, CDR2 SVGAGI. The CDR3 extends over 15 amino acids. The V and J ends lost 6 bases and 6 bases, in that order; junction bases with no gene match: 9. CDR3 in amino acids: CASRLSGRGFDTQYF. CDR3 DNA sequence: TGTGCCAGCAGACTGAGCGGGAGGGGTTTCGATACGCAGTATTTT.

The chain combines TRBV10-3 with TRBJ2-7, with D maybe TRBD1 (6 bases). The CDR3 is 15 amino acids. CDR1 ENHRY and CDR2 SYGVKD come from the germline V gene. V was cut by 0 bases and J by 6 bases, with 15 bases left in between. The CDR3 loop reads CAISESGGARGEQYF. CDR3 DNA: TGTGCCATCAGTGAGTCTGGGGGCGCGAGGGGCGAGCAGTACTTC.

CDR3 DNA sequence: TGTGCCAGCTCACCGCTTGGACAGGGGGGAGTCGGGGAGCTGTTTTTT. This translates into CASSPLGQGGVGELFF. This chain uses TRBV18 with TRBJ2-2; 10 bases align to TRBD1. The germline CDR1 and CDR2 sequences are KGHSH and LQKENI. Trimming removed 3 bases from V and 7 bases from J; junction bases left unmatched: 8. This CDR3 has 16 residues.

This clone appeared a single time. The rearrangement uses TRBV6-5 and TRBJ1-2; 12 bases are shared with TRBD1. V was pared by 5 bases and J by 7 bases, with 8 bases of the junction left unmatched. This CDR3 is 15 amino acids long. The germline V gene encodes CDR1 MNHEY and CDR2 SVGAGI. The CDR3 protein is CASSTLGTGGRGYTF. CDR3 in DNA: TGTGCCAGCAGTACCCTCGGGACAGGGGGCCGTGGCTACACCTTC.

CDR3 amino acids: CASSYGLTYEQYF. The CDR3 region has the DNA TGTGCCAGCAGCTATGGACTAACCTACGAGCAGTACTTC. The chain links TRBV7-2 to TRBJ2-7; D perhaps matches TRBD2 (6 bases). The germline V gene encodes CDR1 SGHTA and CDR2 FQGNSA. CDR3 length equals 13 residues. Trimming took off 4 bases at V and 2 bases at J, with 9 bases between the two ends.

The chain couples TRBV28 to TRBJ1-3; tentative D call: TRBD1 (6 bases). The CDR3 consists of 17 residues. CDR1 MDHEN and CDR2 SYDVKM come from the germline V gene. V dropped 4 bases and J dropped 3 bases, with 19 bases sitting between them. In DNA form, the CDR3 reads TGTGCCAGCAGTTGGGGGGGAGCGGGGGCTTTTGGAAACACCATATATTTT. Protein: CASSWGGAGAFGNTIYF.

The chain carries TRBV11-1 and TRBJ2-5; 9 bases map to TRBD1. The CDR3 has 15 amino acids. V gave up 5 bases and J gave up 3 bases; unmatched junction bases: 7. The germline V gene encodes CDR1 SGHAT and CDR2 FQDESV (reference sequence). This chain's CDR3 is CASSPGTGYKETQYF. CDR3 nucleotides: TGTGCCAGCAGCCCCGGGACAGGGTATAAAGAGACCCAGTACTTC.

This sequence joins TRBV15 and TRBJ2-3; 7 bases agree with TRBD1. The germline gives CDR1 LNHNV, CDR2 YYDKDF (reference sequence). J was trimmed by 3 bases and V by 5 bases; bases with no gene match: 8. CDR3 size: 15 residues. DNA for the CDR3: TGTGCCACCAGCGGCGGACAGGCCCCTACAGATACGCAGTATTTT. As protein: CATSGGQAPTDTQYF.

The chain employs TRBV30 and TRBJ2-1, with D unresolved. The length of the CDR3 is 14 residues. The V end was cut by 1 base, the J end by 0 bases, with 7 bases between. Germline assignment: CDR1 GTSNPN and CDR2 SVGIG (reference sequence). The CDR3 nucleotides are TGTGCCTGGAGTGAAGTGAGCTCCTACAATGAGCAGTTCTTC. It specifies CAWSEVSSYNEQFF.

This clone was observed a few times. The chain carries TRBV27 and TRBJ2-3; possibly TRBD2 for D (5 bases). V was pared by 8 bases and J by 0 bases, with 18 bases between. Germline assignment: CDR1 MNHEY and CDR2 SMNVEV (reference sequence). The CDR3 has 16 residues. For the CDR3, the DNA is TGTGCCAGCCTAGACCCAAGCGGCCAAAGCACAGATACGCAGTATTTT. Protein: CASLDPSGQSTDTQYF.

The chain is built from TRBV30 and TRBJ2-3; TRBD2 is a possible D gene (6 bases). Germline V CDR1 and CDR2: GTSNPN, SVGIG (reference sequence). Trimming stripped 0 bases from V and 2 bases from J, with 18 bases between. CDR3 length: 17 residues. The CDR3 here is CAWSVPRDSSYTDTQYF. The CDR3 DNA reads as TGTGCCTGGAGTGTACCGCGGGACTCAAGCTACACAGATACGCAGTATTTT.

V and J are TRBV15 and TRBJ1-1; the D is unclear. The CDR3 extends over 13 amino acids. The germline V gene encodes CDR1 LNHNV and CDR2 YYDKDF (reference sequence). Trimming took 0 bases from V and 1 from J, leaving 3 bases between them. In nucleotides, the CDR3 is TGTGCCACCAGCAGAGAACAGAACACTGAAGCTTTCTTT. It yields the protein CATSREQNTEAFF.

This clone has only a few counts. This chain uses TRBV7-2 with TRBJ2-1; the match to TRBD2 covers 11 bases. The ends lost 3 bases at V and 4 bases at J; junction bases unmatched: 2. The germline V gene encodes CDR1 SGHTA and CDR2 FQGNSA. This CDR3 has 15 residues. DNA of the CDR3: TGTGCCAGCAGCTTGACTAGCGGGGATTACAATGAGCAGTTCTTC. Residues: CASSLTSGDYNEQFF.

Written as DNA, the CDR3 is TGCAGTGCTAGGGCGGGCGTGGGGCAGTTCTTC. Protein sequence: CSARAGVGQFF. J is TRBJ2-1 and V is TRBV20-1; TRBD2 is a possible D gene (5 bases). Trimming removed 3 bases at V and 12 bases at J, with 12 bases between. This CDR3 contains 11 residues. Germline V CDR1 and CDR2: DFQATT, SNEGSKA (reference sequence).

This clone was detected a few times. The CDR3 sequence is CASSPAAGGQKSGEQFF. The CDR3, as DNA: TGCGCCAGCAGCCCGGCAGCGGGAGGGCAAAAGTCGGGTGAGCAGTTCTTC. The chain recombines TRBV5-1 with TRBJ2-1; 10 nucleotides align to TRBD2. Trimming at V came to 4 bases and at J to 9 bases, leaving 16 bases not matched to a gene. Per germline, CDR1 SGHRS and CDR2 YFSETQ. The CDR3 runs 17 residues.

This clone came up once. This chain connects TRBV28 to TRBJ2-3; D gene ambiguous. Trimming took off 3 bases at V and 3 bases at J, with 7 bases between the two ends. Per the germline V gene, CDR1 is MDHEN and CDR2 is SYDVKM. The CDR3 contains 13 residues. The CDR3 is CASSFPGTDTQYF. The CDR3 coding sequence is TGTGCCAGCAGTTTCCCCGGGACAGATACGCAGTATTTT.

The rearrangement links TRBV27 to TRBJ1-5; 7 nucleotides align to TRBD1. Germline assignment: CDR1 MNHEY and CDR2 SMNVEV (reference sequence). CDR3 size: 14 residues. Trimming removed 5 bases from V and 2 bases from J; junction bases left unmatched: 3. CDR3 protein: CASSITGGNQPQHF. In DNA, the CDR3 is TGTGCCAGCAGTATTACAGGGGGCAATCAGCCCCAGCATTTT.

Written as DNA, the CDR3 is TGTGCCAGCAGTCCTAGCGGGAGGGTATCCGGGGAGCTGTTTTTT. It codes for CASSPSGRVSGELFF. This chain joins TRBV6-5 and TRBJ2-2, with TRBD2 matching over 12 bases. Germline V gene sequence: CDR1 MNHEY, CDR2 SVGAGI. The trim removed 5 bases at V and 6 bases at J, leaving 4 bases unmatched. This CDR3 has 15 amino acids.

The gene calls are TRBV25-1 and TRBJ1-5; D ambiguous. V was trimmed by 4 bases and J by 2 bases, leaving 3 bases between them. The CDR3 covers 12 residues. Germline assignment: CDR1 MGHDK and CDR2 SYGVNS. The DNA for the CDR3 is TGTGCCAGCAGTGTAGGCAATCAGCCCCAGCATTTT. This gives the protein CASSVGNQPQHF.

This clone is a singleton in its sample. J is TRBJ2-7 and V is TRBV7-9; 8 bases line up with TRBD2. This CDR3 has 14 amino acids. Germline V gives CDR1 SEHNR, CDR2 FQNEAQ (reference sequence). Trimming cost V 4 bases and J 9 bases; bases outside gene matches: 11. Here the CDR3 reads CASSSGTSPSRQYF. Written as DNA, the CDR3 is TGTGCCAGCAGCTCCGGGACTAGTCCTTCTAGGCAGTACTTC.

The chain is built from TRBV2 and TRBJ2-1; 16 bases map to TRBD2. The CDR3 contains 20 residues. The junction had 10 bases not matched to a gene; V was cut back by 3 bases and J by 2 bases. Germline V gives CDR1 SNHLY, CDR2 FYNNEI. DNA for the CDR3: TGTGCCAGCAGTGACACCGGGACTAGCGGGAGGGCCCGCCCCTACAATGAGCAGTTCTTC. This sequence encodes CASSDTGTSGRARPYNEQFF.

The chain links TRBV6-6 to TRBJ2-4; possible D gene TRBD1, 6 bases. Per germline, CDR1 MNHNY and CDR2 SVGAGI (reference sequence). CDR3 length: 16 residues. The V gene lost 2 bases and the J gene lost 0 bases, with 11 bases spanning the gap. CDR3 amino acids: CASSYGQTIAKNIQYF. The CDR3 DNA follows: TGTGCCAGCAGTTACGGACAGACCATAGCCAAAAACATTCAGTACTTC.